A selection of T cell receptor beta chains follows, all from one sample in a study of T cell responses to AZD1222 COVID-19 vaccine. Some clones are missing from TCRdb's copy, which holds only in-frame ones; the method was immunoSEQ multiplex PCR. The sample contains 100,000 to 140,000 clones, roughly 90% of which appear only once. The sequenced sample was peripheral blood, obtained on day 0 of AZD1222 vaccination. These receptors came from an adult in good health. The CDR3 runs from the conserved cysteine through the conserved F or W.

CDR3 protein: CASSETRGGNSPLHF; V gene: TRBV7-2; J gene: TRBJ1-6
CDR3 protein: CASSSLTGEQPQHF; V gene: TRBV6-5; J gene: TRBJ1-5
CDR3 protein: CASRPGTLNEQFF; V gene: TRBV12-3/TRBV12-4; J gene: TRBJ2-1
CDR3 protein: CAINQGLGDEQFF; V gene: TRBV10-3; J gene: TRBJ2-1
CDR3 protein: CAWSGLAGANEQFF; V gene: TRBV30; J gene: TRBJ2-1
CDR3 protein: CASSLREGGNQPQHF; V gene: TRBV3-1/TRBV3-2; J gene: TRBJ1-5
CDR3 protein: CASSYSRGSGRVGQFF; V gene: TRBV6-2/TRBV6-3; J gene: TRBJ2-1
CDR3 protein: CASSPTSGSQGSNTGELFF; V gene: TRBV7-9; J gene: TRBJ2-2
CDR3 protein: CAWSKQGQNYGYTF; V gene: TRBV30; J gene: TRBJ1-2
CDR3 protein: CPGKEEGTSDEQYF; V gene: TRBV22-1; J gene: TRBJ2-7
CDR3 protein: CASSLSGAESSYEQYF; V gene: TRBV7-2; J gene: TRBJ2-7
CDR3 protein: CASSIVGGSGEAFF; V gene: TRBV19; J gene: TRBJ1-1
CDR3 protein: CASSWTSGRPEQYF; V gene: TRBV7-9; J gene: TRBJ2-7
CDR3 protein: CASSRTGGSYEQYF; V gene: TRBV19; J gene: TRBJ2-7
CDR3 protein: CASSLPAEGLYGYTF; V gene: TRBV6-2/TRBV6-3; J gene: TRBJ1-2
CDR3 protein: CASSPAGTSGARETQYF; V gene: TRBV25-1; J gene: TRBJ2-5
CDR3 protein: CATSDRTARNEQFF; V gene: TRBV24-1; J gene: TRBJ2-1
CDR3 protein: CASSQGGTSTDTQYF; V gene: TRBV5-1; J gene: TRBJ2-3
CDR3 protein: CAWSDQGGKLFF; V gene: TRBV30; J gene: TRBJ1-4
CDR3 protein: CASSHSTDEQFF; V gene: TRBV14; J gene: TRBJ2-1
CDR3 protein: CASSSSTGVSNQPQHF; V gene: TRBV5-5; J gene: TRBJ1-5
CDR3 protein: CASSPPGAGTTGANVLTF; V gene: TRBV5-4; J gene: TRBJ2-6
CDR3 protein: CASSLAGLAGASYNEQFF; V gene: TRBV7-9; J gene: TRBJ2-1
CDR3 protein: CASSIGAANTEAFF; V gene: TRBV19; J gene: TRBJ1-1
CDR3 protein: CASSQGFSPPYNEQFF; V gene: TRBV14; J gene: TRBJ2-1
CDR3 protein: CASRGQVGNTIYF; V gene: TRBV5-1; J gene: TRBJ1-3
CDR3 protein: CASSLGQLISYEQYF; V gene: TRBV6-2/TRBV6-3; J gene: TRBJ2-7
CDR3 protein: CASSRERGNTIYF; V gene: TRBV3-1/TRBV3-2; J gene: TRBJ1-3
CDR3 protein: CASSPDNQPQHF; V gene: TRBV18; J gene: TRBJ1-5